The table lists the clone carrying this T cell receptor (beta chain) with a few counts. Its specificity is not known. This sample includes further DNA sequences coding for the same CDR3. Survey-level immunoSEQ v3.0 assays were run. This table comes from immunoSEQ multiplex PCR, and its TCRdb copy is limited to in-frame clones, with some not included. Of fewer than 35,000 clones detected, over 60% appear once; the ten largest clones hold just over 7%. This record belongs to a study of long-term antiretroviral therapy in people with HIV. Study-wide background: It was about a decade after the earliest samples that the 2015 immediate-ART recommendation appeared.

Study results and caveats: The repertoire was dominated at all time points by clones expanded before ART.

This clonotype originated in a woman between 50 and 59 years old with HIV. The input for sequencing was unsorted PBMCs, taken 2 years after starting antiretroviral therapy.

As DNA, the CDR3 is TGTGCCAGCAGCCTTGACGCGAGCTCCTATAATTCACCCCTCCACTTT. Translation gives CASSLDASSYNSPLHF. The V call is TRBV27, the J call TRBJ1-6; D is ambiguous. CDR3 size: 16 residues. Germline V gene lookup returns CDR1 MNHEY and CDR2 SMNVEV (reference sequence). The germline V and J ends were trimmed by 6 bases and 0 bases, with 12 bases remaining between them.